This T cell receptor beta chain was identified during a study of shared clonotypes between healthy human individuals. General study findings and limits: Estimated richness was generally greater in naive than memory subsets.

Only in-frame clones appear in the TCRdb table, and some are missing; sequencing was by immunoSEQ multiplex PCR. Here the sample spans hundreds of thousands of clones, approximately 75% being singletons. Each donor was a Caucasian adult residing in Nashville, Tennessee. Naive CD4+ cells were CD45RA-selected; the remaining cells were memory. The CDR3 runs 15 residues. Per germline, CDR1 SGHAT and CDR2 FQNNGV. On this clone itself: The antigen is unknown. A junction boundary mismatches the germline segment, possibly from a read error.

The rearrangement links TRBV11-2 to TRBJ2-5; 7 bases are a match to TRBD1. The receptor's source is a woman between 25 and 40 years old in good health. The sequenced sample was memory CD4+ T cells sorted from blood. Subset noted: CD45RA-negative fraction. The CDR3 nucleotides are TGTGCCAGCAGATTAGGGACAGCACACCAAGAGACCCAGTACTTC. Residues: CASRLGTAHQETQYF. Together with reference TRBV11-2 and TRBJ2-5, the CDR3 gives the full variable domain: EAGVAQSPRYKIIEKRQSVAFWCNPISGHATLYWYQQILGQGPKLLIQFQNNGVVDDSQLPKDRFSAERLKGVDSTLKIQPAKLEDSAVYLCASRLGTAHQETQYFGPGTRLLVL.